This T cell receptor beta chain was observed in a study of T cells expressing NK-cell markers. At the level of the study: Sorted CD3+CD56-NKG2C+, CD3+CD56+NKG2C- and CD3+CD56+NKG2C+ T cells were the source of the TCR beta repertoires. Most of the eight sequenced donors were HCMV-seropositive; one was seronegative.

CDR3 size: 16 residues. Germline V CDR1 and CDR2: SNHLY, FYNNEI. Production of TCR beta cDNA relied on 5'RACE template switching with UMIs. TCRdb reprocessed the 5' RACE reads, with one entry per CDR3 protein and no DNA. This repertoire includes 30,000 or so distinct CDR3 sequences. Study findings and constraints: The contribution of dominant NKG2C+ clonotypes to CD8+ T cells in five to seven donors was roughly 1.0-7.5%.

Regarding this clonotype: Antigen specificity is unknown.

The TCR sequence derives from a woman aged 18 to 75 in good health. The chain carries TRBV2 and TRBJ2-5; TCRdb proposes TRBD1, but this gene call is untestable without DNA. Sequenced: blood T cells: a sorted CD56 or NKG2C T cell subset, CD4+ or CD8+ T cells, or bulk PBMC T cells (not recorded which). The CDR3 spells CASSEASRQGVETQYF.